This T cell receptor (beta chain) was identified during a study of CXCR3-negative and CXCR3-positive naive CD8 T cells. Study results and caveats: TRB CDR3s were more hydrophobic in CXCR3-positive than in CXCR3-negative naive cells. Memory CD8+ cells showed much lower diversity, while both naive subsets were comparably high.

Using triplicate sorts, 300,000 or so cells were collected each time from every CD8+ T cell subset. 5' RACE that incorporated UMI labels was used to prepare the TRB cDNA libraries. Each CDR3 protein gets one entry in TCRdb, which reprocessed the 5' RACE reads and gives no DNA. The listing records just under 90,000 distinct CDR3 sequences. Notes on this clonotype: The antigen is unknown.

The CDR3 consists of 14 residues. Germline V gives CDR1 SGHDT, CDR2 YYEEEE. The TCR sequence derives from a human donor in good health. Some clones in this sample may be carry-over from other donors' samples. The V gene is TRBV5-6, the J gene TRBJ2-7; TCRdb's D call of TRBD1 is untestable without DNA. Sequencing used naive CXCR3+ CD8+ T cells from blood. The subset: CD45RO-CCR7+CD27+CD95- naive CD8+ T cells expressing CXCR3 (TNR3+). This CDR3 is CASSLLAGGDEQYF.